This T cell receptor beta chain stems from a study of tumor and adjacent non-tumor tissue in lung cancer. Three rounds of nested PCR, following a modified ARM-PCR protocol, produced the TCRbeta library. TCRdb reprocessed the multiplex PCR reads via MiXCR and lists one record per CDR3 protein. The repertoire holds roughly 43,000 distinct CDR3 sequences, with 60% as singletons. This sample's RNA came from whole unsorted tissue. More than 3 cm separated this lung sample from the edge of the tumor. Newly diagnosed lung cancer patients had thoracic surgery in China, August–late 2014, without prior chemotherapy. CDR3 length: 13 amino acids. CDR1 and CDR2 (germline): GTSNPN, SVGIG (reference sequence). This clonotype was seen a single time. Mismatch with germline at one junction end may stem from a read error.

Source material: distant non-tumor lung tissue. The receptor was derived from a man aged 50-59 years with non-small cell lung cancer. The V call is TRBV30, the J call TRBJ2-1; D ambiguous. The CDR3 region has the DNA TGTGCCTGGGGTGTGGCCCTAGATAATGAGCAGTTCTTC. Translating it yields CAWGVALDNEQFF.